This T cell receptor beta chain comes out of a study of T cells in Graves' hyperthyroidism and ophthalmopathy. Study details: Before any treatment, at initial diagnosis, peripheral blood was collected. Findings and limits, study-wide: In blood, most of the thyroid clonotypes expanded above 0.001 were also present.

What was amplified from RNA transcripts were TCR beta CDR3 regions. A set of HTBI primers served as the primers for a first-round RT-PCR of the TCR CDR3. MiXCR was run by TCRdb on the multiplex PCR reads, yielding one entry per CDR3 protein. This table has approximately 400,000 distinct CDR3 sequences, more than 12% appearing once. The diagnoses drew upon clinical symptoms, serum thyroxine and TRAb, thyroid ultrasound and orbital computed tomography. The PBMCs were taken from approximately 9.7 ml of fresh peripheral blood. This clonotype has at least ten counts. Antigen: not known. The V gene's germline CDR1 is SNHLY and CDR2 FYNNEI. The CDR3 runs to 11 residues. Between the trimmed V and J ends, which lost 6 bases and 5 bases, there was a span of 7 bases.

Sequenced input: blood. The J gene is TRBJ2-5, the V gene TRBV2; D call uncertain. The sequence came from a woman aged 25-40 years with Graves' hyperthyroidism. The DNA of the CDR3 is TGTGCCAGCAGCCGCATCGAGACCCAGTACTTC. Amino acid sequence: CASSRIETQYF. Filled out from reference TRBV2 and TRBJ2-5, the complete variable domain reads EPEVTQTPSHQVTQMGQEVILRCVPISNHLYFYWYRQILGQKVEFLVSFYNNEISEKSEIFDDQFSVERPDGSNFTLKIRSTKLEDSAMYFCASSRIETQYFGPGTRLLVL.